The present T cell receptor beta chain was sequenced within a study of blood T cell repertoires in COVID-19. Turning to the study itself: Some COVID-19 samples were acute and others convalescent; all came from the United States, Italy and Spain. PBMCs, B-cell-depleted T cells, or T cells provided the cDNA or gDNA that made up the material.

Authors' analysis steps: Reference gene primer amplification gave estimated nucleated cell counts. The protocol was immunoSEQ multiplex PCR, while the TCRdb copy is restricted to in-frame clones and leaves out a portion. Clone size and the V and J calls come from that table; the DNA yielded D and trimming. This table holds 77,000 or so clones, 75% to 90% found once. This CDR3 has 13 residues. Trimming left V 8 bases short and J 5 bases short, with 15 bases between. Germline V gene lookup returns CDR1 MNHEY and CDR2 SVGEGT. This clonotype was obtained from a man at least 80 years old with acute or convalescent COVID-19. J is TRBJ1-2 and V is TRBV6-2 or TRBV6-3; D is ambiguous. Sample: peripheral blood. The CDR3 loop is CASRPGDLYGYTF. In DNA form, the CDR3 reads TGTGCCAGCCGCCCTGGAGACCTATATGGCTACACCTTC.